The 26 T cell receptor beta chains presented below share a single source sample, sequenced in a study of PD-L1 blockade in urothelial cancer. Time point reported: peripheral blood 6 weeks after treatment start. Here immunoSEQ multiplex PCR was the method, and the copy in TCRdb shows in-frame clones only, minus some. The data show under 50,000 clones, approximately 86% seen once. Sequences were derived from PBMCs, sampled around atezolizumab (anti-PD-L1) treatment. Receptors were obtained from a man between 60 and 70 years old with urothelial cancer.

The genes are TRBV10-1 and TRBJ1-1; D unclear. Germline V lookup: CDR1 WNHNN, CDR2 SYGVQD (reference sequence). The CDR3 consists of 13 residues. V dropped 8 bases and J dropped 7 bases, with 17 bases sitting between them. Written as DNA, the CDR3 is TGCGCCAGCTCCGGATCGGGATTCTTTGAAGCTTTCTTT. Its translation is CASSGSGFFEAFF.

The chain recombines TRBV2 with TRBJ1-1; D is unresolved. The CDR3 is 12 amino acids. V lost 6 bases and J lost 4, with 9 bases in between. The germline CDR1 and CDR2 sequences are SNHLY and FYNNEI. CDR3: CASSRFRTEAFF. DNA of the CDR3: TGTGCCAGCAGCAGGTTCCGCACTGAAGCTTTCTTT.

The chain links TRBV9 to TRBJ2-3; TRBD2 agrees at 10 bases. CDR3 length: 15 residues. Trimming at V came to 2 bases and at J to 3 bases, leaving 3 bases not matched to a gene. CDR1 is SGDLS and CDR2 is YYNGEE in the germline V gene. This CDR3 reads CASSVASGGTDTQYF. The CDR3 region has the DNA TGTGCCAGCAGCGTGGCTAGCGGGGGAACAGATACGCAGTATTTT.

The rearrangement links TRBV27 to TRBJ2-1; 13 bases line up with TRBD2. V gave up 4 bases and J gave up 7 bases; unmatched junction bases: 10. Per the germline V gene, CDR1 is MNHEY and CDR2 is SMNVEV (reference sequence). The CDR3 has 17 residues. This chain's CDR3 is CASSSAGTSGIRNEQFF. Here the CDR3 DNA reads TGTGCCAGCAGTTCGGCCGGGACTAGCGGGATTAGGAATGAGCAGTTCTTC.

This clone was counted between two and nine times. Relative to the germline gene, one junction end is altered; a read error may explain this. This chain links TRBV7-7 with TRBJ2-3; D is possibly TRBD2 (6 bases). Germline CDR1 is SSHAT and CDR2 is FNYEAQ (reference sequence). The CDR3 contains 13 residues. The CDR3 coding sequence is TGTGCTAGCAGCACTGACCCCGCGGGGTCGCAGTATTTT. Amino acids: CASSTDPAGSQYF.

This clone was seen only a few times. The chain couples TRBV27 to TRBJ1-5, with 7 bases fitting TRBD1. Germline CDR1 reads MNHEY; CDR2 reads SMNVEV (reference sequence). The CDR3 contains 16 residues. V lost 3 bases and J lost 1; bases outside the gene matches: 6. The CDR3 loop is CASSFLGGQSNQPQHF. The CDR3 DNA sequence: TGTGCCAGCAGTTTCCTTGGGGGACAGAGCAATCAGCCCCAGCATTTT.

V usage is TRBV30 and J usage is TRBJ2-7; D is possibly TRBD2 (6 bases). The germline CDR1 and CDR2 sequences are GTSNPN and SVGIG (reference sequence). V was cut by 3 bases and J by 0 bases, with 12 bases left in between. The CDR3 runs 14 residues. This CDR3 reads CAWRFGGNSYEQYF. The CDR3, as DNA: TGTGCCTGGAGATTCGGGGGAAACTCCTACGAGCAGTACTTC.

This clone was counted once. CDR3 loop: CASSLALGAQSPLHF. Written as DNA, the CDR3 is TGTGCCAGCAGCTTAGCGCTTGGGGCGCAATCACCCCTCCACTTT. The chain couples TRBV7-2 to TRBJ1-6; a possible D gene is TRBD1 (5 bases). This CDR3 spans 15 amino acids. Per the germline V gene, CDR1 is SGHTA and CDR2 is FQGNSA. Trimming shortened V by 0 bases and J by 10 bases, and 13 bases separated the two germline ends.

DNA of the CDR3: TGTGCCATCAGCCATTGGACAGGGCGGGACGAGCAGTACTTC. Its translation is CAISHWTGRDEQYF. The V call is TRBV10-3, the J call TRBJ2-7; 8 bases are a match to TRBD1. The CDR3 loop spans 14 amino acids. V shed 6 bases and J 5 bases; nucleotides not matched to a gene: 9. Germline V gene data show CDR1 as ENHRY and CDR2 as SYGVKD.

The J gene is TRBJ1-2, the V gene TRBV7-9; D is undetermined. The germline V gene has CDR1 SEHNR and CDR2 FQNEAQ (reference sequence). Trimming took off 5 bases at V and 4 bases at J, with 8 bases between the two ends. The CDR3 runs 12 residues. DNA for the CDR3: TGTGCCAGCAGCAAGCACAGCTATGGCTACACCTTC. Its translation is CASSKHSYGYTF.

This sequence joins TRBV21-1 and TRBJ2-2; TRBD2 was called by the table and not checked on the DNA. TRBV21-1 is a pseudogene. This CDR3 has 11 residues. CDR3 region: CANPQRGELFF. CDR3 bases: TGTGCCAACCCCCAGAGGGGGGAGCTGTTTTTT.

The J gene is TRBJ1-2, the V gene TRBV11-2, with 7 nucleotides matching TRBD1. V shed 5 bases, J shed 1 base, and the junction held 4 bases outside the gene matches. Germline V CDR1 and CDR2: SGHAT, FQNNGV. The CDR3 contains 14 residues. The CDR3, as DNA: TGTGCCAGCAGCCGGGGACAGCTTAACTATGGCTACACCTTC. This translates into CASSRGQLNYGYTF.

This chain joins TRBV6-1 and TRBJ2-7; D unresolved. Germline lookup yields CDR1 MNHNS and CDR2 SASEGT. V lost 6 bases and J 3 bases, leaving 12 bases between the germline ends. This CDR3 has 13 residues. CDR3: CASSGGGNYEQYF. The DNA of the CDR3 is TGTGCCAGCAGCGGCGGCGGAAACTACGAGCAGTACTTC.

V is TRBV5-1 and J is TRBJ2-3, with D possibly matching TRBD1 (6 bases). The CDR3 runs to 14 residues. Germline loops: CDR1 SGHRS, CDR2 YFSETQ. V lost 2 bases and J 6 bases, leaving 13 bases between the germline ends. DNA of the CDR3: TGCGCCAGCAGCTTCAGGGGACCGGGGGATACGCAGTATTTT. Translated, it gives CASSFRGPGDTQYF. The full variable domain, its missing parts supplied by reference TRBV5-1 and TRBJ2-3, is KAGVTQTPRYLIKTRGQQVTLSCSPISGHRSVSWYQQTPGQGLQFLFEYFSETQRNKGNFPGRFSGRQFSNSRSEMNVSTLELGDSALYLCASSFRGPGDTQYFGPGTRLTVL.

The J gene is TRBJ1-2, the V gene TRBV4-2, with a weak D call TRBD1 (6 bases). Germline CDR1 and CDR2: LGHNA and YNFKEQ. The V end lost 3 bases, the J end lost 4 bases, and 18 bases lay between the germline ends. The CDR3 extends over 16 amino acids. This CDR3 is CASSHPPGGLGYGYTF. DNA of the CDR3: TGTGCCAGCAGCCACCCACCGGGGGGCCTTGGCTATGGCTACACCTTC.

V and J are TRBV19 and TRBJ1-6; a possible D gene is TRBD1 (5 bases). The CDR3 has 18 amino acids. Per the germline V gene, CDR1 is LNHDA and CDR2 is SQIVND (reference sequence). Trimming left V 6 bases short and J 8 bases short, with 26 bases between. The CDR3 protein is CASSRDPGLAQLYSPLHF. The CDR3, as DNA: TGTGCCAGTAGCCGGGATCCGGGACTGGCCCAACTGTATTCACCCCTCCACTTT.

The chain carries TRBV9 and TRBJ2-1, with D unclear. The V and J ends lost 1 base and 0 bases respectively, with 8 bases between them. Germline V gene sequence: CDR1 SGDLS, CDR2 YYNGEE. This CDR3 is 15 amino acids long. The CDR3 sequence is CASSVIGGSYNEQFF. The DNA of the CDR3 is TGTGCCAGCAGCGTAATTGGCGGCTCCTACAATGAGCAGTTCTTC. The whole variable domain, filled in from reference TRBV9 and TRBJ2-1, reads DSGVTQTPKHLITATGQRVTLRCSPRSGDLSVYWYQQSLDQGLQFLIQYYNGEERAKGNILERFSAQQFPDLHSELNLSSLELGDSALYFCASSVIGGSYNEQFFGPGTRLTVL.

The chain combines TRBV5-1 with TRBJ2-3; 7 bases fit TRBD1. Germline loops: CDR1 SGHRS, CDR2 YFSETQ. This CDR3 comprises 17 residues. J gave up 5 bases and V 1 base, and 13 bases lay outside the gene matches. CDR3 DNA: TGCGCCAGCAGCTTGCTACAGGGGATTGAGGTGGGAGATACGCAGTATTTT. Translated, it gives CASSLLQGIEVGDTQYF.

V and J are TRBV7-8 and TRBJ1-5; 8 nucleotides line up with TRBD1. Unmatched junction bases numbered 5, after V lost 4 bases and J lost 3 bases. The germline CDR1 and CDR2 sequences are SGHVS and FQNEAQ. The CDR3 contains 15 residues. The CDR3 DNA is TGTGCCAGCAGCTACGGACAGGGCAACAATCAGCCCCAGCATTTT. Protein: CASSYGQGNNQPQHF. The full variable domain, in which reference TRBV7-8 and TRBJ1-5 provide the parts outside the CDR3, is GAGVSQSPRYKVAKRGQDVALRCDPISGHVSLFWYQQALGQGPEFLTYFQNEAQLDKSGLPSDRFFAERPEGSVSTLKIQRTQQEDSAVYLCASSYGQGNNQPQHFGDGTRLSIL.

The chain is built from TRBV30 and TRBJ2-2, with TRBD1 as a possible D gene (6 bases). Trimming removed 5 bases from V and 3 bases from J, with 13 bases in between. This CDR3 spans 14 amino acids. Germline V gene lookup returns CDR1 GTSNPN and CDR2 SVGIG (reference sequence). DNA for the CDR3: TGTGCCTGGGCCAGGGGCGTTGACACCGGGGAGCTGTTTTTT. This translates into CAWARGVDTGELFF.

The chain is built from TRBV6-4 and TRBJ2-1; 8 positions agree with TRBD2. The J segment lost 0 bases and the V segment lost 4 bases, leaving 5 bases of the junction unmatched. The CDR3 sequence is 16 residues long. The germline V gene encodes CDR1 MRHNA and CDR2 SNTAGT. The CDR3: CASSAIAGSSYNEQFF. DNA for the CDR3: TGTGCCAGCAGTGCGATAGCGGGGAGCTCCTACAATGAGCAGTTCTTC.

This chain uses TRBV30 with TRBJ1-5; 10 bases are a match to TRBD1. With 7 bases clipped from V and 6 bases from J, the junction kept 15 bases outside the gene matches. The germline CDR1 and CDR2 sequences are GTSNPN and SVGIG (reference sequence). The CDR3 is 16 amino acids. CDR3 loop: CAFSRGTGAVSQPQHF. For the CDR3, the DNA is TGTGCCTTTTCGAGGGGGACAGGGGCTGTGAGTCAGCCCCAGCATTTT.

The rearrangement uses TRBV5-6 and TRBJ1-2; 8 nucleotides match TRBD1. CDR1 and CDR2 (germline): SGHDT, YYEEEE. The CDR3 totals 12 residues. V trimming: 3 bases; J trimming: 6 bases; junction bases outside the gene matches: 1. The CDR3 region has the DNA TGTGCCAGCAGCTCCAGGGGGCATGGCTACACCTTC. It codes for CASSSRGHGYTF.

The V call is TRBV29-1, the J call TRBJ2-7; TRBD1 agrees at 9 bases. V lost 4 bases and J lost 2; bases outside the gene matches: 6. Germline loops: CDR1 SQVTM, CDR2 ANQGSEA. The CDR3 sequence is 14 residues long. This chain's CDR3 is CSVVFWDRAYEQYF. CDR3 sequence (DNA): TGCAGCGTTGTATTTTGGGACAGGGCCTACGAGCAGTACTTC.

V and J are TRBV6-6 and TRBJ2-3; D unclear. CDR1 and CDR2 (germline): MNHNY, SVGAGI (reference sequence). V lost 5 bases, J lost 5 bases, and 14 bases lay in between. There are 14 residues in the CDR3. In DNA, the CDR3 is TGTGCCAGCAGTACAGAAGCCTATGGAGATACGCAGTATTTT. Its protein is CASSTEAYGDTQYF.

The chain has TRBV30 and TRBJ2-6, with D perhaps matching TRBD2 (7 bases). Germline-derived CDR1 and CDR2 are GTSNPN and SVGIG (reference sequence). The CDR3 is made up of 15 amino acids. V was cut by 2 bases and J by 0 bases, with 8 bases left in between. The CDR3: CAWSRGGSGANVLTF. The DNA of the CDR3 is TGTGCCTGGAGTAGGGGGGGCTCTGGGGCCAACGTCCTGACTTTC.